This note documents a single T cell receptor (beta chain) sequence. The antigen remains undetermined. Time point meaning: week 5, during vaccination. Vaccination used 300 ug of mutant IDH1 20-mer peptide per dose, with topical imiquimod. Trimming removed 0 bases at V and 8 bases at J, with 17 bases between. Germline CDR1 SEHNR, CDR2 FQNEAQ (reference sequence). This CDR3 has 16 residues. Profiling relied on immunoSEQ multiplex PCR, and the TCRdb table lists in-frame clones only, not all of them. The profile shows about 28,000 clones, around 92% of them singletons. This entry is derived from a study of a mutant IDH1 vaccine in newly diagnosed glioma.

The chain is built from TRBV7-9 and TRBJ2-1, with a tentative D call TRBD2 (6 bases). The source material was PBMCs, sampled from a glioma patient whose treatment included an IDH1 peptide vaccine. This TCR was recovered from a man younger than 30 with glioma. The CDR3 region is CASSLAPSVPLDEQFF. The CDR3 nucleotides read TGTGCCAGCAGCTTAGCTCCTAGCGTTCCTTTAGATGAGCAGTTCTTC. The whole variable domain, remainder taken from reference TRBV7-9 and TRBJ2-1, is DTGVSQNPRHKITKRGQNVTFRCDPISEHNRLYWYRQTLGQGPEFLTYFQNEAQLEKSRLLSDRFSAERPKGSFSTLEIQRTEQGDSAMYLCASSLAPSVPLDEQFFGPGTRLTVL.